This T cell receptor beta chain was profiled in a study of Ad26.COV2.S vaccination and SARS-CoV-2 variants. Findings of the study overall: The TCR breadth and depth analyses may have understated or missed part of the total T cell responses.

Of note for this clone: Its matching antigen is unknown.

Germline assignment: CDR1 LGHNA and CDR2 YSLEER. The V and J ends lost 4 bases and 1 base respectively, with 10 bases between them. CDR3 length: 14 amino acids. Sample treatment: roughly 18 received Ad26.COV2.S at low or high dose, single or two shots; about 5 received placebo; per-sample allocation not given. The investigators took samples on day 63 after the first vaccine or placebo injection. Measured with immunoSEQ multiplex PCR; TCRdb has only the in-frame clones, and not every one. The table lists hundreds of thousands of clones, roughly 85% of them singletons, with approximately 3.5% in the top ten.

The rearrangement uses TRBV4-3 and TRBJ1-2, with D perhaps TRBD1 (6 bases). The sample consisted of peripheral blood, taken in a trial of Ad26.COV2.S vaccine versus placebo. This sequence was found in a person aged 18-60 years who received the Ad26.COV2.S COVID-19 vaccine or a placebo. Here the CDR3 DNA reads TGCGCCAGCAGCCCAAAGGGGGGTAACTATGGCTACACCTTC. Its translation: CASSPKGGNYGYTF.